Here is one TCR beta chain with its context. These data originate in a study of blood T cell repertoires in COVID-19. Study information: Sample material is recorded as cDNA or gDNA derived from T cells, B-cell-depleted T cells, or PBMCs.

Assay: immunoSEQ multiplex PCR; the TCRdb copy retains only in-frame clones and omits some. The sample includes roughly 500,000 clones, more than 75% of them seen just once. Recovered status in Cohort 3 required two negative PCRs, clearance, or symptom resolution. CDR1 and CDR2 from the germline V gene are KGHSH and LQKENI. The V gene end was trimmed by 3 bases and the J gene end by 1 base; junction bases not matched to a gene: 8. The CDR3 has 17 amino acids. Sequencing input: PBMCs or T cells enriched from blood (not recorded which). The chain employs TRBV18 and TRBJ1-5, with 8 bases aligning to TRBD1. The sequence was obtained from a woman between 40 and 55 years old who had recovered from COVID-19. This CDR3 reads CASSPGIQGGSNQPQHF. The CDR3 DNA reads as TGTGCCAGCTCACCTGGGATACAGGGGGGAAGCAATCAGCCCCAGCATTTT.